The 24 T cell receptor beta chains reported below all come from one sample, sequenced in a study of cytomegalovirus exposure and HLA in healthy donors. A multiplex PCR was run with 60 Vbeta primers and 13 Jbeta primers. TCRdb's table, derived via immunoSEQ multiplex PCR, lists solely in-frame clones and lacks some. The sample yields more than 12,000 clones, about 60% seen once. The source material was PBMCs. Receptors were obtained from a woman aged 45-65 years in good health and CMV-seropositive.

The chain uses TRBV4-1 and TRBJ1-4; D unresolved. V shed 2 bases and J shed 0 bases, with 7 bases lying between them. CDR3 length equals 15 residues. Germline loops: CDR1 MGHRA, CDR2 YSYEKL. CDR3 sequence: CASSQPGATNEKLFF. The CDR3 nucleotides are TGCGCCAGCAGCCAACCCGGGGCAACTAATGAAAAACTGTTTTTT.

The sample holds a few counts of this clone. The chain recombines TRBV7-2 with TRBJ2-1; a weak D match, TRBD1 (6 bases). V was cut by 6 bases and J by 6 bases, with 18 bases left in between. CDR1 and CDR2 from the germline V gene are SGHTA and FQGNSA. The CDR3 covers 15 residues. This CDR3 is CASSDTGTKGNEQFF. CDR3 bases: TGTGCCAGCAGTGATACCGGGACAAAGGGCAATGAGCAGTTCTTC.

This chain uses TRBV5-1 with TRBJ2-2; 8 positions agree with TRBD1. Germline V gene data show CDR1 as SGHRS and CDR2 as YFSETQ. J lost 5 bases, V lost 8 bases, and 11 bases had no gene match. The CDR3 loop spans 15 amino acids. CDR3 sequence: CASSLWTGRTGELFF. The CDR3 DNA reads as TGCGCCAGTAGCCTTTGGACAGGGCGAACCGGGGAGCTGTTTTTT.

The chain links TRBV9 to TRBJ2-7; possibly TRBD2 for D (7 bases). V was pared by 4 bases and J by 6 bases, with 17 bases between. The germline V gene has CDR1 SGDLS and CDR2 YYNGEE. This CDR3 is 14 amino acids long. In nucleotides, the CDR3 is TGTGCCAGCAGCCCGGGGGGAGGGGGGCGCGAGCAGTACTTC. Translating gives CASSPGGGGREQYF. Full variable domain (remainder filled in from reference TRBV9 and TRBJ2-7): DSGVTQTPKHLITATGQRVTLRCSPRSGDLSVYWYQQSLDQGLQFLIQYYNGEERAKGNILERFSAQQFPDLHSELNLSSLELGDSALYFCASSPGGGGREQYFGPGTRLTVT.

The V call is TRBV9, the J call TRBJ1-1, with D hard to call. Trimming took off 4 bases at V and 2 bases at J, with 27 bases between the two ends. This CDR3 comprises 19 residues. CDR1 is SGDLS, CDR2 YYNGEE, per germline. CDR3 DNA sequence: TGTGCCAGCAGCCCAACGGTATCTTCCCCCATCGGAGGTAACACTGAAGCTTTCTTT. This gives the protein CASSPTVSSPIGGNTEAFF.

The V and J genes are TRBV7-2 and TRBJ2-3; tentative D call: TRBD2 (5 bases). V gave up 6 bases and J gave up 7 bases, with 11 bases separating them. CDR1 and CDR2 (germline): SGHTA, FQGNSA. CDR3 length: 12 amino acids. The CDR3: CASSPHGNTQYF. CDR3 sequence (DNA): TGTGCCAGCAGTCCCCACGGGAATACGCAGTATTTT.

This chain uses TRBV4-3 with TRBJ2-1; 10 bases line up with TRBD1. The trim removed 2 bases at V and 7 bases at J, leaving 5 bases unmatched. Germline CDR1 is LGHNA and CDR2 is YSLEER. The CDR3 consists of 15 residues. The CDR3 region is CASSQRTGGSNEQFF. The CDR3, as DNA: TGCGCCAGCAGCCAACGGACAGGGGGATCGAATGAGCAGTTCTTC.

Notes on this clone: At the DNA level, this CDR3 is encoded by other sequences in the same sample as well. The CDR3 spells CASSLRRGATEAFF. The CDR3 DNA sequence: TGCGCCAGCAGCTTACGCAGGGGAGCAACTGAAGCTTTCTTT. V is TRBV5-1 and J is TRBJ1-1, with a tentative D call TRBD1 (6 bases). With 2 bases removed from V and 5 bases from J, the gap between germline ends came to 13 bases. From germline, CDR1 is SGHRS and CDR2 YFSETQ. The CDR3 runs to 14 residues.

The chain carries TRBV11-3 and TRBJ2-5; a possible D gene is TRBD2 (5 bases). The length of the CDR3 is 13 residues. Trimming took 5 bases from V and 5 from J, leaving 12 bases between them. The V gene's germline CDR1 is SGHNT and CDR2 YENEEA. The CDR3 loop reads CASSREGGETQYF. The DNA of the CDR3 is TGTGCCAGCAGCCGGGAAGGCGGGGAGACCCAGTACTTC.

V and J are TRBV30 and TRBJ2-1; no clear D gene. Germline V gene data show CDR1 as GTSNPN and CDR2 as SVGIG (reference sequence). Trimming cost V 1 base and J 6 bases, with 10 bases left between them. This CDR3 comprises 13 residues. The CDR3 region has the DNA TGTGCCTGGAGTGGAAAGCGACTCAATGAGCAGTTCTTC. Residues: CAWSGKRLNEQFF.

This chain uses TRBV6-4 with TRBJ2-3; possible D gene TRBD1, 5 bases. V was cut by 3 bases and J by 2 bases, with 6 bases left in between. The CDR3 consists of 13 residues. Germline CDR1 MRHNA, CDR2 SNTAGT. The CDR3 DNA follows: TGTGCCAGCAGTGAAGGGGCCACAGATACGCAGTATTTT. Translation: CASSEGATDTQYF.

The table lists this clone with a few counts. The rearrangement joins TRBV6-5 to TRBJ2-2; D gene uncertain. Trimming shortened V by 0 bases and J by 7 bases, and 9 bases separated the two germline ends. Germline lookup yields CDR1 MNHEY and CDR2 SVGAGI. CDR3 length: 14 amino acids. DNA for the CDR3: TGTGCCAGCAGTTACTCACATTATGGCGGGGAGCTGTTTTTT. Translation: CASSYSHYGGELFF.

As to this clone: The likely explanation is a read error, given a far larger clone one base away. The CDR3 end shows no conserved phenylalanine or tryptophan, and so a read error is likely. The rearrangement links TRBV6-1 to TRBJ2-3; TRBD1 agrees at 10 bases. The germline gives CDR1 MNHNS, CDR2 SASEGT. With 4 bases clipped from V and 7 bases from J, the junction kept 20 bases outside the gene matches. The CDR3 totals 19 residues. CDR3 sequence: CASSASLGDRGPNGYTQYL. The CDR3 region has the DNA TGTGCCAGCAGTGCCTCTTTAGGGGACAGGGGACCAAACGGGTATACGCAGTATCTT.

The gene calls are TRBV30 and TRBJ1-2; no reliable D call. The CDR3 covers 12 residues. V lost 0 bases and J lost 7, with 9 bases in between. Per the germline V gene, CDR1 is GTSNPN and CDR2 is SVGIG (reference sequence). The DNA for the CDR3 is TGTGCCTGGAGTGTGACACTTGGTGGCTACACCTTC. Its translation: CAWSVTLGGYTF. The whole variable domain, remainder taken from reference TRBV30 and TRBJ1-2, is SQTIHQWPATLVQPVGSPLSLECTVEGTSNPNLYWYRQAAGRGLQLLFYSVGIGQISSEVPQNLSASRPQDRQFILSSKKLLLSDSGFYLCAWSVTLGGYTFGSGTRLTVV.

This clone has a single count. The chain uses TRBV20-1 and TRBJ1-1, with D perhaps TRBD1 (5 bases). This CDR3 has 11 residues. Germline values: CDR1 DFQATT, CDR2 SNEGSKA (reference sequence). The CDR3 nucleotides read TGCAGCCCTACAGGGAACACTGAAGCTTTCTTT. Amino acids: CSPTGNTEAFF.

This clone came up a few times. The gene calls are TRBV30 and TRBJ2-6, with D uncertain. Per the germline V gene, CDR1 is GTSNPN and CDR2 is SVGIG (reference sequence). Trimming stripped 0 bases from V and 0 bases from J, with 15 bases between. The length of the CDR3 is 18 residues. The chain's CDR3 is CAWSVLANPLSGANVLTF. The DNA of the CDR3 is TGTGCCTGGAGTGTACTTGCCAACCCTCTCTCTGGGGCCAACGTCCTGACTTTC.

The chain uses TRBV7-6 and TRBJ2-7; 9 bases are shared with TRBD1. V was pared by 5 bases and J by 5 bases, with 7 bases of the junction left unmatched. The CDR3 loop spans 14 amino acids. The germline CDR1 and CDR2 sequences are SGHVS and FNYEAQ. Here the CDR3 DNA reads TGTGCCAGCAGCCTCGGGACAGGGAGCGACGAGCAGTACTTC. Residues: CASSLGTGSDEQYF.

This chain uses TRBV4-3 with TRBJ1-2, with 7 bases that match TRBD1. Germline assignment: CDR1 LGHNA and CDR2 YSLEER. The CDR3 covers 15 residues. The V and J ends lost 1 base and 4 bases, in that order; junction bases with no gene match: 6. The DNA of the CDR3 is TGCGCCAGCAGCCAAGCGACAGGGAATCCCTATGGCTACACCTTC. It encodes CASSQATGNPYGYTF.

This clone was counted between two and nine times. This chain links TRBV7-2 with TRBJ1-2; D might be TRBD1 (6 bases). In germline, CDR1 is SGHTA, CDR2 FQGNSA. Deletions cut 5 bases from V and 2 bases from J, with 12 bases between. The CDR3 totals 14 residues. The CDR3 is CASSPEGVNYGYTF. CDR3 in DNA: TGTGCCAGCAGCCCCGAGGGGGTGAACTATGGCTACACCTTC.

This clone was seen only a few times. This chain uses TRBV13 with TRBJ2-3, with D unresolved. Germline lookup yields CDR1 PRHDT and CDR2 FYEKMQ (reference sequence). The CDR3 runs 12 residues. The V and J ends lost 4 bases and 3 bases respectively, with 5 bases between them. The CDR3 DNA is TGTGCCAGCAGCTGGAGAACAGATACGCAGTATTTT. This sequence encodes CASSWRTDTQYF. Filled out from reference TRBV13 and TRBJ2-3, the complete variable domain reads AAGVIQSPRHLIKEKRETATLKCYPIPRHDTVYWYQQGPGQDPQFLISFYEKMQSDKGSIPDRFSAQQFSDYHSELNMSSLELGDSALYFCASSWRTDTQYFGPGTRLTVL.

Only a few counts were recorded for this clone. The rearrangement uses TRBV30 and TRBJ2-5; 11 bases are a match to TRBD2. J gave up 2 bases and V 4 bases, and 12 bases lay outside the gene matches. CDR1 and CDR2 from the germline V gene are GTSNPN and SVGIG (reference sequence). The CDR3 totals 17 residues. CDR3 bases: TGTGCCTGGATTCCCCCTACCGGGACTAGCGGACAAGAGACCCAGTACTTC. This translates into CAWIPPTGTSGQETQYF.

The V gene is TRBV29-1, the J gene TRBJ1-2; 8 bases are a match to TRBD1. The junction had 11 bases not matched to a gene; V was cut back by 6 bases and J by 14 bases. CDR1 is SQVTM and CDR2 is ANQGSEA in the germline V gene. The CDR3 consists of 11 residues. CDR3 sequence (DNA): TGCAGCGTAGCCGACAGGGGAGGGGAAACCTTC. Translation: CSVADRGGETF. Combining the CDR3 with reference TRBV29-1 and TRBJ1-2 gives the whole variable domain SAVISQKPSRDICQRGTSLTIQCQVDSQVTMMFWYRQQPGQSLTLIATANQGSEATYESGFVIDKFPISRPNLTFSTLTVSNMSPEDSSIYLCSVADRGGETFGSGTRLTVV.

This chain uses TRBV5-1 with TRBJ2-5; the match to TRBD1 covers 9 bases. The CDR3 runs to 14 residues. CDR1 and CDR2 from the germline V gene are SGHRS and YFSETQ. With V trimmed by 1 base and J by 3 bases, 1 base remained unmatched. Here the CDR3 DNA reads TGCGCCAGCAGCTTGCGGGACAGGGAAGAGACCCAGTACTTC. Protein: CASSLRDREETQYF. The full variable domain, with the rest looked up from reference TRBV5-1 and TRBJ2-5, is KAGVTQTPRYLIKTRGQQVTLSCSPISGHRSVSWYQQTPGQGLQFLFEYFSETQRNKGNFPGRFSGRQFSNSRSEMNVSTLELGDSALYLCASSLRDREETQYFGPGTRLLVL.

The V and J genes are TRBV10-2 and TRBJ2-7, with D tentatively TRBD2 (5 bases). The germline CDR1 and CDR2 sequences are WSHSY and SAAADI. Deletions cut 4 bases from V and 2 bases from J, with 9 bases between. The CDR3 runs to 13 residues. Here the CDR3 reads CASSGGLAYEQYF. In DNA form, the CDR3 reads TGCGCCAGCAGTGGAGGACTTGCCTACGAGCAGTACTTC.